What follows are 3 T cell receptor beta chains derived from one specimen sequenced in a study of cytomegalovirus exposure and HLA in healthy donors. PCR used 60 Vbeta primers and 13 Jbeta primers. Using immunoSEQ multiplex PCR, the repertoire was profiled, and TCRdb retains in-frame clones only, with some absent. The data show 65,000 to 75,000 clones, around 76% seen once. Sequencing input: PBMCs. Receptors were obtained from a man in his fifties or sixties in good health and CMV-seronegative.

The chain has TRBV11-1 and TRBJ1-3; D unclear. This CDR3 is 13 amino acids long. Germline V lookup: CDR1 SGHAT, CDR2 FQDESV (reference sequence). Trimming left V 1 base short and J 8 bases short, with 9 bases between. The CDR3 DNA reads TGTGCCAGCAGCTTAGATCCCGGAGACACCATATATTTT. This gives the protein CASSLDPGDTIYF.

The rearrangement joins TRBV14 to TRBJ2-3; 7 bases align to TRBD2. The length of the CDR3 is 17 residues. Germline CDR1 reads SGHDN; CDR2 reads FVKESK. V lost 4 bases, J lost 2 bases, and 12 bases stayed unmatched. CDR3: CASSRYQSSGYTDTQYF. The CDR3 DNA follows: TGTGCCAGCAGCCGCTACCAATCTAGCGGCTACACAGATACGCAGTATTTT.

The chain combines TRBV5-1 with TRBJ1-5, with TRBD1 matching over 7 bases. With V trimmed by 4 bases and J by 5 bases, 9 bases remained unmatched. Germline CDR1 SGHRS, CDR2 YFSETQ. The CDR3 has 15 residues. The CDR3 loop is CASSASPTGDQPQHF. The CDR3 DNA is TGCGCCAGCAGCGCGAGCCCTACAGGGGATCAGCCCCAGCATTTT.